This T cell receptor (beta chain) was identified in a study of monozygotic twins with inflammatory bowel disease. Overall study findings and caveats: Fewer clonotypes were shared with others by IBD patients than by healthy twins, especially with disease activity.

For every donor, one blood sample of approximately 2.6 ml was drawn. It was from whole blood, with no T cell sorting, that total RNA was isolated. Comments on this clonotype: Its antigen is as yet unknown.

TCRalpha and TCRbeta cDNA was put through two nested PCRs of roughly 15 and 9 cycles. No DNA is given; TCRdb re-called the 5' RACE reads and lists each CDR3 protein once. This repertoire comprises 400,000 to 500,000 distinct CDR3 sequences; its ten largest clones make up approximately 2.3%. Germline V gene lookup returns CDR1 ENHRY and CDR2 SYGVKD. This CDR3 has 15 residues. Material for sequencing was blood. The TCR was taken from a human donor with ulcerative colitis or Crohn's disease, or a healthy co-twin of an affected twin (not recorded which). The genes are TRBV10-3 and TRBJ1-6; the D gene TCRdb calls, TRBD1, cannot be checked with no DNA. CDR3 loop: CAISIQGQGESPLHF.